The 17 T cell receptor beta chains reported below all come from one sample, sequenced in a study of shared clonotypes between healthy human individuals. The method was immunoSEQ multiplex PCR; TCRdb's version includes in-frame clones alone and lacks a portion of them. The data contain a few million clones, 80% to 95% of them seen just once; the ten biggest clones take up about 0.36%. Sequenced: naive CD4+ T cells from PBMCs. Regarding subset: CD45RA+ positively selected. These receptors all stem from a man between 18 and 35 years old in good health. Some clones in this sample may be carry-over from other donors' samples.

This clone was detected once. This same CDR3 is encoded by further DNA sequences in the sample. V gene TRBV5-4 combines with J gene TRBJ2-1; tentative D call: TRBD1 (6 bases). This CDR3 contains 15 residues. Germline lookup yields CDR1 SGHNT and CDR2 YYREEE (reference sequence). Trimming cost V 4 bases and J 0 bases, with 11 bases left between them. The CDR3 protein is CASSPGQSSYNEQFF. The CDR3 nucleotides are TGTGCCAGCAGCCCAGGACAGAGCTCCTACAATGAGCAGTTCTTC.

This clone was seen once. The V call is TRBV29-1, the J call TRBJ2-5, with a possible D match to TRBD1 (6 bases). Per the germline V gene, CDR1 is SQVTM and CDR2 is ANQGSEA. The CDR3 sequence is 13 residues long. V lost 2 bases and J lost 5, with 12 bases in between. The CDR3 loop reads CSVEKQGTETQYF. The CDR3 bases are TGCAGCGTTGAAAAGCAGGGGACGGAGACCCAGTACTTC.

The CDR3 DNA follows: TGTGCCAGCAGCTATGGTAGTGGAACGCAGTATTTT. It is translated as CASSYGSGTQYF. The rearrangement joins TRBV7-6 to TRBJ2-3; D is unresolved. Germline CDR1 and CDR2: SGHVS and FNYEAQ. The CDR3 is made up of 12 amino acids. With 4 bases removed from V and 9 bases from J, the gap between germline ends came to 11 bases.

Here the CDR3 reads CASSIDSLLRYEQYF. The CDR3 nucleotides are TGTGCCAGCAGCATCGACAGCCTACTTCGCTACGAGCAGTACTTC. The rearrangement links TRBV7-2 to TRBJ2-7, with a tentative D call TRBD1 (5 bases). This CDR3 spans 15 amino acids. The germline V gene has CDR1 SGHTA and CDR2 FQGNSA. The V and J ends lost 5 bases and 3 bases respectively, with 17 bases between them.

The chain has TRBV11-2 and TRBJ2-7; the D is unclear. The germline CDR1 and CDR2 sequences are SGHAT and FQNNGV. CDR3 size: 14 residues. The V end lost 6 bases, the J end lost 3 bases, and 15 bases lay between the germline ends. The CDR3 nucleotides read TGTGCCAGCAGTCTTACGGGTCGCCGCTACGAGCAGTACTTC. Encoded protein: CASSLTGRRYEQYF.

This chain links TRBV11-2 with TRBJ2-7; D is perhaps TRBD1 (6 bases). V was clipped by 4 bases and J by 2 bases, with 18 bases between them. CDR1 is SGHAT, CDR2 FQNNGV, per germline. CDR3 length: 16 amino acids. Written as DNA, the CDR3 is TGTGCCAGCAGCTACATAAGGGGGAGCAGGACCTACGAGCAGTACTTC. Amino acids: CASSYIRGSRTYEQYF.

The chain couples TRBV4-1 to TRBJ1-1; D remains ambiguous. The CDR3 consists of 14 residues. The germline gives CDR1 MGHRA, CDR2 YSYEKL. The V gene lost 0 bases and the J gene lost 1 base, with 6 bases spanning the gap. CDR3 DNA sequence: TGCGCCAGCAGCCAAGATTTCTCGAACACTGAAGCTTTCTTT. Amino acids: CASSQDFSNTEAFF.

Regarding this clone: Within the sample, other DNA sequences also encode this same CDR3. The gene calls are TRBV7-9 and TRBJ2-3, with D tentatively TRBD2 (7 bases). Looked up from germline, CDR1 is SEHNR and CDR2 is FQNEAQ (reference sequence). CDR3 length: 15 amino acids. Trimming left V 3 bases short and J 3 bases short, with 13 bases between. The CDR3 protein is CASSLGGRETDTQYF. Written as DNA, the CDR3 is TGTGCCAGCAGCTTGGGGGGGCGCGAGACAGATACGCAGTATTTT. Variable domain in full (rest from reference TRBV7-9 and TRBJ2-3): DTGVSQNPRHKITKRGQNVTFRCDPISEHNRLYWYRQTLGQGPEFLTYFQNEAQLEKSRLLSDRFSAERPKGSFSTLEIQRTEQGDSAMYLCASSLGGRETDTQYFGPGTRLTVL.

The J gene is TRBJ2-1, the V gene TRBV11-2; 9 bases map to TRBD2. Germline V gives CDR1 SGHAT, CDR2 FQNNGV. V dropped 5 bases and J dropped 4; count of bases not matched to a gene: 9. This CDR3 is built from 16 residues. CDR3 residues: CASSRLLAGLYNEQFF. The CDR3 coding sequence is TGTGCCAGCAGCCGCCTCCTAGCGGGATTATACAATGAGCAGTTCTTC. The full variable domain, rest sourced from reference TRBV11-2 and TRBJ2-1, is EAGVAQSPRYKIIEKRQSVAFWCNPISGHATLYWYQQILGQGPKLLIQFQNNGVVDDSQLPKDRFSAERLKGVDSTLKIQPAKLEDSAVYLCASSRLLAGLYNEQFFGPGTRLTVL.

This chain links TRBV2 with TRBJ1-4, with 7 positions matching TRBD1. CDR1 is SNHLY, CDR2 FYNNEI, per germline. V lost 6 bases to trimming and J lost 9 bases; unmatched junction nucleotides: 10. The CDR3 runs to 14 residues. The CDR3 sequence: CASRGGDRGQKLFF. For the CDR3, the DNA is TGTGCCAGCAGGGGGGGGGACAGAGGCCAAAAACTGTTTTTT.

This clone was detected a few times. V and J are TRBV4-2 and TRBJ1-1, with D possibly TRBD1 on 6 matching bases. The CDR3 has 15 amino acids. V was shortened by 5 bases and J by 1 base, with 14 bases between the two germline ends. Germline CDR1 and CDR2: LGHNA and YNFKEQ. The CDR3 reads CASSNTGHPNTEAFF. Written as DNA, the CDR3 is TGTGCCAGCAGCAACACGGGACACCCGAACACTGAAGCTTTCTTT.

This clone occurred once. The chain has TRBV5-1 and TRBJ2-7, with TRBD1 matching 7 bases. Looked up from germline, CDR1 is SGHRS and CDR2 is YFSETQ. J was trimmed by 2 bases and V by 4 bases; bases with no gene match: 3. This CDR3 region has 13 residues. The CDR3 DNA reads as TGCGCCAGCAGCAGGGGGCGTACCTACGAGCAGTACTTC. Protein: CASSRGRTYEQYF.

The CDR3, as DNA: TGTGCCAGCAGCAAAGCGCTCGGACTCCGTACGCAGTATTTT. It translates to CASSKALGLRTQYF. The gene calls are TRBV21-1 and TRBJ2-3; whether TRBD2, the table's D call, matches the DNA was not checked. TRBV21-1 is a recognized pseudogene. CDR3 size: 14 residues.

V and J are TRBV7-3 and TRBJ2-6, with D uncertain. Trimming shortened V by 5 bases and J by 4 bases, and 6 bases separated the two germline ends. The CDR3 totals 13 residues. Germline values: CDR1 SGHTA, CDR2 FQGTGA. CDR3 bases: TGTGCCAGCAGCCAAGTGGGGGCCAACGTCCTGACTTTC. It codes for CASSQVGANVLTF.

The chain uses TRBV29-1 and TRBJ2-3, with 8 bases fitting TRBD2. Germline CDR1 reads SQVTM; CDR2 reads ANQGSEA. There are 19 residues in the CDR3. J was trimmed by 4 bases and V by 6 bases; bases with no gene match: 24. In nucleotides, the CDR3 is TGCAGCGTCGGGCAGCCGGGAGGGCCTTGGTGGTCTAATCCAGATACGCAGTATTTT. Residues: CSVGQPGGPWWSNPDTQYF.

The chain recombines TRBV4-3 with TRBJ2-1; 9 bases map to TRBD2. The CDR3 has 16 residues. Trimming cost V 0 bases and J 7 bases; bases outside gene matches: 7. Germline V lookup: CDR1 LGHNA, CDR2 YSLEER. DNA for the CDR3: TGCGCCAGCAGCCAAGATGTGGGCGGGAGGGGGAATGAGCAGTTCTTC. Translation gives CASSQDVGGRGNEQFF.

The chain employs TRBV4-1 and TRBJ1-5; a weak D match, TRBD1 (5 bases). The CDR3 has 17 amino acids. Deletions cut 2 bases from V and 9 bases from J, with 23 bases between. The germline gives CDR1 MGHRA, CDR2 YSYEKL. As DNA, the CDR3 is TGCGCCAGCAGCCAACTGGGGACGGCGACTCTCTTTGGGCCCCAGCATTTT. Encoded protein: CASSQLGTATLFGPQHF.